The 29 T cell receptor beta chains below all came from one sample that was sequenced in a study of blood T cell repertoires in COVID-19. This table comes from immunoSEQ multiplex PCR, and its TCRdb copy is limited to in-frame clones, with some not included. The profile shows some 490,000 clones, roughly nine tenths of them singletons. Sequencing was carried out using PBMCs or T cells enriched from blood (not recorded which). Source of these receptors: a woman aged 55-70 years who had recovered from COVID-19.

The CDR3 protein is CASSQIQGSNQPQHF. The DNA for the CDR3 is TGCGCCAGCAGCCAAATACAGGGGAGCAATCAGCCCCAGCATTTT. J is TRBJ1-5 and V is TRBV4-1, with 7 bases fitting TRBD1. The CDR3 is 15 residues long. Germline CDR1 is MGHRA and CDR2 is YSYEKL. The J segment lost 1 base and the V segment lost 2 bases, leaving 2 bases of the junction unmatched.

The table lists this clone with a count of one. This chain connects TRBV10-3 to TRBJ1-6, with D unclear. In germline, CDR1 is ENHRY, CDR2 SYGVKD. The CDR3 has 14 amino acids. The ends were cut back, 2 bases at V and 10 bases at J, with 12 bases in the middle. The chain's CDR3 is CAISELEGKSPLHF. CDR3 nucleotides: TGTGCCATCAGTGAGCTAGAGGGAAAGTCACCCCTCCACTTT.

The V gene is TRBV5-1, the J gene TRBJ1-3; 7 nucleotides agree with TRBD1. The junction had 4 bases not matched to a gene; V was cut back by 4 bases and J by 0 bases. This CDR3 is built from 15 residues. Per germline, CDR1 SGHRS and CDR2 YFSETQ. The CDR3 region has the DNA TGCGCCAGCAGCCCGACAGGGCCCTCTGGAAACACCATATATTTT. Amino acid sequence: CASSPTGPSGNTIYF.

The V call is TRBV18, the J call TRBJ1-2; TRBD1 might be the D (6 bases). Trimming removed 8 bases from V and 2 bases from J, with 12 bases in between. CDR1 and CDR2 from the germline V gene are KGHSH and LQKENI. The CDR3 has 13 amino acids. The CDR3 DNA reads TGTGCCAGCGAAAAAGGACAGAACTATGGCTACACCTTC. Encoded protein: CASEKGQNYGYTF.

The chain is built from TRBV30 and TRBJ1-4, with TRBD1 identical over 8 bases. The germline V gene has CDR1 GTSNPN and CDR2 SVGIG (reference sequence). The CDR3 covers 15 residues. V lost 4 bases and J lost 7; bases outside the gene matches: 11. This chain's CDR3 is CAWMGPYRGGEKLFF. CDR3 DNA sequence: TGTGCCTGGATGGGACCCTACAGGGGGGGTGAAAAACTGTTTTTT.

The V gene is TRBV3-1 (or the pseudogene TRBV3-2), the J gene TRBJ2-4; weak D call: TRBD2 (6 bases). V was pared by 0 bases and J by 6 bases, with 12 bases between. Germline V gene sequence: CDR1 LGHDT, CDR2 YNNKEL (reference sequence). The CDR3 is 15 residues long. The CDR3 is CASSQDAQRANIQYF. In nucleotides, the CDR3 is TGTGCCAGCAGCCAAGATGCCCAGCGGGCAAACATTCAGTACTTC.

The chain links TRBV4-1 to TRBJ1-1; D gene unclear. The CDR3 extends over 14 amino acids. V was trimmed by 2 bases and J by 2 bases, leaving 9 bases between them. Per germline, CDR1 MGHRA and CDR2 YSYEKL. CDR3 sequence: CASSQSQANTEAFF. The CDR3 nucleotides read TGCGCCAGCAGCCAAAGCCAGGCTAACACTGAAGCTTTCTTT.

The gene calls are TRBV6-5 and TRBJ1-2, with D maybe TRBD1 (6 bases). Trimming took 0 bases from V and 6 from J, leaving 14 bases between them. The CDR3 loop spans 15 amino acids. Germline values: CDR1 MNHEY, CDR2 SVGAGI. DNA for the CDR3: TGTGCCAGCAGTTACTCTCGGCAGGGGCACGATGGCTACACCTTC. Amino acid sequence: CASSYSRQGHDGYTF.

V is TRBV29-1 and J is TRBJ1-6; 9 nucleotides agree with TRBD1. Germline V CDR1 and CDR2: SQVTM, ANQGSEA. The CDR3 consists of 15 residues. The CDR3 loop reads CRPGQGSSYNSPLHF. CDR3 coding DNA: TGCAGACCCGGACAGGGGAGCTCCTATAATTCACCCCTCCACTTT.

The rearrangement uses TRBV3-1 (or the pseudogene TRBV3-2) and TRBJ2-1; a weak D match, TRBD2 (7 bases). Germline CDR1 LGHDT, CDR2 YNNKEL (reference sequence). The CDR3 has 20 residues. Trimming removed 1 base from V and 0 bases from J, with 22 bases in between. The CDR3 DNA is TGTGCCAGCAGCCAAGTAGGTGGGGGGGCTCTCTCGAGCTCCTACAATGAGCAGTTCTTC. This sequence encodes CASSQVGGGALSSSYNEQFF.

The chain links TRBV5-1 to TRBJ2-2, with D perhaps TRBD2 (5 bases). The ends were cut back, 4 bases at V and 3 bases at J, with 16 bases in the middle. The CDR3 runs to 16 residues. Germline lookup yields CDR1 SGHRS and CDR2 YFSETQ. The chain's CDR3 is CASSPYEGGYTGELFF. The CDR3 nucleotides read TGCGCCAGCAGCCCTTATGAGGGCGGCTACACCGGGGAGCTGTTTTTT.

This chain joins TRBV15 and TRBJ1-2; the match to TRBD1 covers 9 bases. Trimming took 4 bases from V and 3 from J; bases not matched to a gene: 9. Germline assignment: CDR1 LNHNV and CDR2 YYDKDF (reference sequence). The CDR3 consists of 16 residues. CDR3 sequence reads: CATSTRTGAPDYGYTF. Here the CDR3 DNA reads TGTGCCACCAGCACGCGGACAGGGGCCCCTGACTATGGCTACACCTTC.

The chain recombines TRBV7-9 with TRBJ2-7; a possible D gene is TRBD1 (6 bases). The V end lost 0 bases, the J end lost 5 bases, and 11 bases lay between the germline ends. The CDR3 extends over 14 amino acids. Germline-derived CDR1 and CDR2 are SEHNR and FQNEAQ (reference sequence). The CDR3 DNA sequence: TGTGCCAGCAGCTTAGCGGGCAGGGGAAACGAGCAGTACTTC. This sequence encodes CASSLAGRGNEQYF.

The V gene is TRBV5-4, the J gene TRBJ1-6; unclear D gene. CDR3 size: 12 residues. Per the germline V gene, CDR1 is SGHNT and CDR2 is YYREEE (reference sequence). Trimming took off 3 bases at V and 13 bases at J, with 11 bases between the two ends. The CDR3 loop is CASSSMDSPLHF. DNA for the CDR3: TGTGCCAGCAGCTCGATGGACTCGCCCCTCCACTTT.

CDR3: CASSETGTASNYGYTF. The CDR3 DNA is TGTGCCAGCAGTGAAACCGGGACAGCTTCTAACTATGGCTACACCTTC. The chain couples TRBV6-1 to TRBJ1-2, with TRBD1 identical over 7 bases. Germline trimming cut 2 bases from V and 0 bases from J; bases unmatched to any gene: 6. Looked up from germline, CDR1 is MNHNS and CDR2 is SASEGT. CDR3 length equals 16 residues.

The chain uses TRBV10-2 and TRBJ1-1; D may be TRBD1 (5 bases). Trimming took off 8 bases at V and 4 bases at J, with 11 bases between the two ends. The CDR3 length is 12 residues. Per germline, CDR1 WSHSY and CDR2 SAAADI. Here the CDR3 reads CASYNGGTEAFF. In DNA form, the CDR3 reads TGCGCCAGCTACAACGGGGGCACTGAAGCTTTCTTT.

CDR3 coding DNA: TGCGCCAGCACTAGTGGTCGGGGAAAACGCGAAAAACTGTTTTTT. It codes for CASTSGRGKREKLFF. The chain has TRBV10-2 and TRBJ1-4; D remains unclear. Trimming removed 7 bases from V and 8 bases from J, with 20 bases in between. The CDR3 runs to 15 residues. Germline lookup yields CDR1 WSHSY and CDR2 SAAADI.

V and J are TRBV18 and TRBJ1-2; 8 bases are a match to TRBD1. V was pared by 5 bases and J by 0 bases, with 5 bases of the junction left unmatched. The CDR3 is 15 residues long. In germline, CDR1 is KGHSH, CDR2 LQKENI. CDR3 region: CASSSGQVSNYGYTF. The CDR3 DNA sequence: TGTGCCAGCTCATCGGGACAGGTTTCTAACTATGGCTACACCTTC.

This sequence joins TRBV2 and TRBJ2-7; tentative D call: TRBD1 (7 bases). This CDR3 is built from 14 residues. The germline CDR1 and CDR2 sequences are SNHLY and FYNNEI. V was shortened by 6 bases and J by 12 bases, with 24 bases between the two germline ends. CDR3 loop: CASRKEGAPGPPYV. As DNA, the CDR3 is TGTGCCAGCAGGAAGGAGGGGGCGCCGGGACCACCGTACGTC.

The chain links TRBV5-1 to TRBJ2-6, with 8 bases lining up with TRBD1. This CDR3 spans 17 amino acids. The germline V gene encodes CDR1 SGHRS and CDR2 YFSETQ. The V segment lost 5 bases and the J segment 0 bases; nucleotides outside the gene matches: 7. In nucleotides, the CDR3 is TGCGCCAGCAGTATCGGGACAGGTGACTCTGGGGCCAACGTCCTGACTTTC. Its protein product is CASSIGTGDSGANVLTF.

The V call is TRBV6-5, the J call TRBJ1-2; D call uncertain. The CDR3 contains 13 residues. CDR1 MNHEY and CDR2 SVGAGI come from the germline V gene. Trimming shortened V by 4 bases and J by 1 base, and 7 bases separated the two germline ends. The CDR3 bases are TGTGCCAGCAGTTTCACTGTTAACTATGGCTACACCTTC. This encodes CASSFTVNYGYTF.

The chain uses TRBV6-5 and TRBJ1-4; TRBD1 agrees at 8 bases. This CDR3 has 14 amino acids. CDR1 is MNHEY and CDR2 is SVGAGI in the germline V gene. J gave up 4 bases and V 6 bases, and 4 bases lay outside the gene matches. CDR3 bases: TGTGCCAGCAGAGACAGGGGAGGTAATGAAAAACTGTTTTTT. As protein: CASRDRGGNEKLFF.

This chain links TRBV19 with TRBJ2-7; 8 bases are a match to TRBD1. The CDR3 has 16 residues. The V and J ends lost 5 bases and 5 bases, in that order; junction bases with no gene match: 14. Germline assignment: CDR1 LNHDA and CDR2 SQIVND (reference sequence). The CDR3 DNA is TGTGCCAGTAGTGCACCCGACAGGGGAACCTATGACGAGCAGTACGTC. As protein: CASSAPDRGTYDEQYV.

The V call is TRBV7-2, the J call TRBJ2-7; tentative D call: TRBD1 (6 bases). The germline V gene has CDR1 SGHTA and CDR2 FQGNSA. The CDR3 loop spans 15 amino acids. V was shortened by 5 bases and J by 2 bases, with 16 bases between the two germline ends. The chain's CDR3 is CASSPRAGAPYEQYV. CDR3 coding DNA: TGTGCCAGCAGCCCCAGGGCAGGGGCACCCTACGAGCAGTACGTC.

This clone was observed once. This CDR3 reads CASSVRTTGLNYGYTF. Here the CDR3 DNA reads TGTGCCAGCAGCGTCAGAACGACAGGACTTAACTATGGCTACACCTTC. J is TRBJ1-2 and V is TRBV11-3, with TRBD1 as a possible D gene (6 bases). The V gene's germline CDR1 is SGHNT and CDR2 YENEEA. The CDR3 has 16 amino acids. Trimming took 5 bases from V and 1 from J, leaving 17 bases between them.

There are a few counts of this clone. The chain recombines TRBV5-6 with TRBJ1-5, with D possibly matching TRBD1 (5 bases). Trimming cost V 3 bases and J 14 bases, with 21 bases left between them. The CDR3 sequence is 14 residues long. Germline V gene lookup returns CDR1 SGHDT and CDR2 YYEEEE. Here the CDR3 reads CASSSGGRLGSEHF. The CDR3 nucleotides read TGTGCCAGCAGCTCGGGGGGACGGCTTGGGTCCGAGCATTTT.

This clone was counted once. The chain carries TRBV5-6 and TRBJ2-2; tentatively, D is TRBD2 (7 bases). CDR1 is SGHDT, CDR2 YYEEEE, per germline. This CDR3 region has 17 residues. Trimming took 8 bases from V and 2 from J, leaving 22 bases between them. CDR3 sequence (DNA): TGTGCCAGTCAGCTTTTTGGGGGGGCCGCTAACACCGGGGAGCTGTTTTTT. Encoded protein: CASQLFGGAANTGELFF. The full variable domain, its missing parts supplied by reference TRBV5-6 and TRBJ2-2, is DAGVTQSPTHLIKTRGQQVTLRCSPKSGHDTVSWYQQALGQGPQFIFQYYEEEERQRGNFPDRFSGHQFPNYSSELNVNALLLGDSALYLCASQLFGGAANTGELFFGEGSRLTVL.

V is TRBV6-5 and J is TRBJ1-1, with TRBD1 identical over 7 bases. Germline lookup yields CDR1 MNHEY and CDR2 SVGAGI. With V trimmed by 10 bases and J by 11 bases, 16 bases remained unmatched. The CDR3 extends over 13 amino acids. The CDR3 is CATNSRGDRGAFF. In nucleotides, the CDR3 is TGTGCCACCAATAGCAGGGGGGATCGGGGGGCTTTCTTT.

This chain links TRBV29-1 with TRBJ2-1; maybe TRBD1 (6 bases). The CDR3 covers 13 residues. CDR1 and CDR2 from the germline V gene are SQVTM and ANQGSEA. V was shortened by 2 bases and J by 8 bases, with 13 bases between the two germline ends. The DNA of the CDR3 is TGCAGCGTTGAACAGGGGAAGGGCGATGAGCAGTTCTTC. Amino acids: CSVEQGKGDEQFF.